The 22 T cell receptor beta chains in this list originate from one sample, sequenced in a study of cytomegalovirus exposure and HLA in healthy donors. PCR amplification relied on 60 Vbeta primers (plus 13 Jbeta primers). Data came from immunoSEQ multiplex PCR; TCRdb stores just in-frame clones and leaves some out. The data hold 110,000 to 150,000 clones, with 65% to 85% observed a single time. The sample comprised PBMCs. The receptors stem from a male donor in good health and CMV-seronegative.

The chain is built from TRBV6-1 and TRBJ2-4; TRBD2 aligns across 8 bases. Germline CDR1 reads MNHNS; CDR2 reads SASEGT. CDR3 length equals 14 residues. The junction had 1 base not matched to a gene; V was cut back by 5 bases and J by 1 base. The CDR3 DNA is TGTGCCAGCAGTACGGGGGGGGCCAAAAACATTCAGTACTTC. This gives the protein CASSTGGAKNIQYF.

This sequence joins TRBV5-1 and TRBJ2-7, with D tentatively TRBD2 (6 bases). Germline V CDR1 and CDR2: SGHRS, YFSETQ. Trimming shortened V by 5 bases and J by 0 bases, and 12 bases separated the two germline ends. This CDR3 comprises 14 residues. CDR3 residues: CASRQEGSSYEQYF. The DNA of the CDR3 is TGCGCCAGCAGACAGGAGGGCAGCTCCTACGAGCAGTACTTC.

The chain couples TRBV5-1 to TRBJ2-1; 11 bases match TRBD2. V lost 2 bases to trimming and J lost 8 bases; unmatched junction nucleotides: 3. Per the germline V gene, CDR1 is SGHRS and CDR2 is YFSETQ. The CDR3 runs 14 residues. The chain's CDR3 is CASSFSGRGDEQFF. Here the CDR3 DNA reads TGCGCCAGCAGCTTTAGCGGGAGGGGTGATGAGCAGTTCTTC. Together with reference TRBV5-1 and TRBJ2-1, the CDR3 gives the full variable domain: KAGVTQTPRYLIKTRGQQVTLSCSPISGHRSVSWYQQTPGQGLQFLFEYFSETQRNKGNFPGRFSGRQFSNSRSEMNVSTLELGDSALYLCASSFSGRGDEQFFGPGTRLTVL.

This chain links TRBV6-1 with TRBJ1-2; TRBD1 matches at 7 bases. The germline V gene encodes CDR1 MNHNS and CDR2 SASEGT. J gave up 2 bases and V 3 bases, and 6 bases lay outside the gene matches. The CDR3 runs 15 residues. The CDR3 DNA sequence: TGTGCCAGCAGTGACTCCCGACAGGGAAACTATGGCTACACCTTC. Translation gives CASSDSRQGNYGYTF.

The V gene is TRBV7-3, the J gene TRBJ2-4; possible D gene TRBD1, 5 bases. Germline lookup yields CDR1 SGHTA and CDR2 FQGTGA. The CDR3 has 16 amino acids. V lost 2 bases, J lost 0 bases, and 11 bases lay in between. CDR3 protein: CASSLLGVGAKNIQYF. The CDR3, as DNA: TGTGCCAGCAGCTTACTAGGGGTTGGAGCCAAAAACATTCAGTACTTC.

This clone was observed a handful of times. The chain carries TRBV15 and TRBJ2-6; tentatively, D is TRBD1 (5 bases). Germline lookup yields CDR1 LNHNV and CDR2 YYDKDF (reference sequence). The V gene lost 0 bases and the J gene lost 3 bases, with 6 bases spanning the gap. The CDR3 totals 15 residues. The CDR3 sequence: CATSRDRVGANVLTF. DNA of the CDR3: TGTGCCACCAGCAGAGACAGGGTTGGGGCCAACGTCCTGACTTTC.

CDR3 DNA sequence: TGCGCCAGCAGCTGGACAGTCAACTCCTACGAGCAGTACTTC. This codes for CASSWTVNSYEQYF. The rearrangement uses TRBV5-1 and TRBJ2-7; D may be TRBD1 (6 bases). Germline lookup yields CDR1 SGHRS and CDR2 YFSETQ. Trimming stripped 3 bases from V and 0 bases from J, with 10 bases between. The CDR3 extends over 14 amino acids.

The J gene is TRBJ2-1, the V gene TRBV7-3, with D hard to call. The CDR3 is 15 residues long. Between the trimmed V and J ends, which lost 4 bases and 0 bases, there was a span of 10 bases. Per the germline V gene, CDR1 is SGHTA and CDR2 is FQGTGA. DNA for the CDR3: TGTGCCAGCAGCTCCGAGCGAAGCTCCTACAATGAGCAGTTCTTC. It specifies CASSSERSSYNEQFF.

Written as DNA, the CDR3 is TGTGCAAGCCAACCGGGGAGGAAGCAGTCCACAGATACGCAGTATTTT. Its translation is CASQPGRKQSTDTQYF. V and J are TRBV12-2 and TRBJ2-3; the D segment call TRBD2 is taken from the table without a DNA check. TRBV12-2 is a known pseudogene. There are 16 residues in the CDR3.

The chain uses TRBV4-1 and TRBJ1-4; D is possibly TRBD1 (5 bases). Germline CDR1 is MGHRA and CDR2 is YSYEKL. The CDR3 loop spans 14 amino acids. Trimming removed 4 bases at V and 6 bases at J, with 12 bases between. In DNA form, the CDR3 reads TGCGCCAGCAGCCCGGACGGGGGTGATGAAAAACTGTTTTTT. Amino acid sequence: CASSPDGGDEKLFF.

The chain carries TRBV15 and TRBJ2-5, with D perhaps TRBD2 (6 bases). Trimming took 3 bases from V and 11 from J, leaving 19 bases between them. CDR1 LNHNV and CDR2 YYDKDF come from the germline V gene (reference sequence). This CDR3 has 14 amino acids. For the CDR3, the DNA is TGTGCCACCAGCAGGAAACTAGAGCCGGGGGAGCAGTACTTC. It codes for CATSRKLEPGEQYF.

The CDR3 here is CAISESGGLLAKNIQYF. DNA of the CDR3: TGTGCCATCAGTGAGTCAGGAGGACTTCTAGCCAAAAACATTCAGTACTTC. The rearrangement links TRBV10-3 to TRBJ2-4; tentative D call: TRBD2 (5 bases). Germline V gives CDR1 ENHRY, CDR2 SYGVKD. Trimming cost V 0 bases and J 0 bases, with 12 bases left between them. This CDR3 region has 17 residues.

The chain couples TRBV4-1 to TRBJ2-2, with 9 bases identical to TRBD1. This CDR3 is built from 14 residues. Germline V gene data show CDR1 as MGHRA and CDR2 as YSYEKL. The junction had 6 bases not matched to a gene; V was cut back by 6 bases and J by 7 bases. The CDR3 region is CASSATGGVGELFF. CDR3 in DNA: TGCGCCAGCAGTGCAACAGGGGGCGTCGGGGAGCTGTTTTTT.

This clone has just a few counts. The gene calls are TRBV6-5 and TRBJ1-3; 7 bases map to TRBD1. Germline V gene data show CDR1 as MNHEY and CDR2 as SVGAGI. V shed 2 bases, J shed 0 bases, and the junction held 1 base outside the gene matches. This CDR3 has 15 residues. Here the CDR3 reads CASSYDRDSGNTIYF. DNA for the CDR3: TGTGCCAGCAGTTACGACAGGGACTCTGGAAACACCATATATTTT.

The V call is TRBV6-5, the J call TRBJ2-3; TRBD2 is a possible D gene (6 bases). This CDR3 is 13 amino acids long. CDR1 is MNHEY, CDR2 SVGAGI, per germline. The V gene lost 2 bases and the J gene lost 4 bases, with 7 bases spanning the gap. The CDR3 nucleotides read TGTGCCAGCAGTTACGCGGGACCAGATACGCAGTATTTT. Its protein is CASSYAGPDTQYF.

The chain is built from TRBV7-2 and TRBJ2-4; D possibly corresponds to TRBD1 (7 bases). In germline, CDR1 is SGHTA, CDR2 FQGNSA. Trimming took off 5 bases at V and 0 bases at J, with 14 bases between the two ends. CDR3 length: 16 residues. The CDR3 is CASSPGDRLAKNIQYF. CDR3 sequence (DNA): TGTGCCAGCAGCCCGGGGGACAGACTAGCCAAAAACATTCAGTACTTC.

CDR3 protein: CAISRQGAKAEAFF. The CDR3 DNA reads as TGTGCCATCAGCCGACAGGGGGCTAAGGCTGAAGCTTTCTTT. The V call is TRBV10-3, the J call TRBJ1-1, with TRBD1 matching 10 bases. The CDR3 is made up of 14 amino acids. Trimming took 6 bases from V and 6 from J; bases not matched to a gene: 7. The germline V gene has CDR1 ENHRY and CDR2 SYGVKD.

This clone was seen once. The V call is TRBV19, the J call TRBJ1-2, with TRBD1 matching 9 bases. V lost 0 bases, J lost 8 bases, and 7 bases stayed unmatched. The CDR3 runs to 15 residues. Per the germline V gene, CDR1 is LNHDA and CDR2 is SQIVND (reference sequence). The CDR3 loop is CASSIDRGTGKGYTF. CDR3 DNA sequence: TGTGCCAGTAGTATAGATCGGGGGACAGGGAAAGGCTACACCTTC.

The CDR3 nucleotides read TGTGCCAGCAGCCACGGCCGGGACTTCGCCACAGATACGCAGTATTTT. It is translated as CASSHGRDFATDTQYF. V usage is TRBV14 and J usage is TRBJ2-3; possible D gene TRBD2, 6 bases. The CDR3 runs to 16 residues. Germline V gene data show CDR1 as SGHDN and CDR2 as FVKESK. V shed 3 bases and J shed 2 bases, with 15 bases lying between them.

This clone has only one observation. The chain employs TRBV19 and TRBJ2-7; perhaps TRBD1 as D (5 bases). The CDR3 runs 16 residues. The V and J ends lost 1 base and 6 bases respectively, with 19 bases between them. The V gene's germline CDR1 is LNHDA and CDR2 SQIVND (reference sequence). This CDR3 is CASSIGRWGGPSEQYF. Written as DNA, the CDR3 is TGTGCCAGTAGTATAGGCCGGTGGGGCGGCCCATCCGAGCAGTACTTC. The full variable domain, rest sourced from reference TRBV19 and TRBJ2-7, is DGGITQSPKYLFRKEGQNVTLSCEQNLNHDAMYWYRQDPGQGLRLIYYSQIVNDFQKGDIAEGYSVSREKKESFPLTVTSAQKNPTAFYLCASSIGRWGGPSEQYFGPGTRLTVT.

This sequence joins TRBV30 and TRBJ1-6; tentative D call: TRBD1 (5 bases). Germline CDR1 reads GTSNPN; CDR2 reads SVGIG (reference sequence). Trimming took 3 bases from V and 9 from J, leaving 12 bases between them. The CDR3 totals 13 residues. The CDR3 protein is CAWRPGFGSPLHF. The CDR3 bases are TGTGCCTGGAGACCAGGGTTCGGTTCACCCCTCCACTTT.

There are a few counts of this clone. V usage is TRBV13 and J usage is TRBJ2-7, with D possibly TRBD1 on 6 matching bases. This CDR3 has 14 amino acids. Germline V gives CDR1 PRHDT, CDR2 FYEKMQ (reference sequence). Deletions cut 1 base from V and 2 bases from J, with 9 bases between. The DNA for the CDR3 is TGTGCCAGCAGCTTAGTGGACAGTCCCTACGAGCAGTACTTC. Translating gives CASSLVDSPYEQYF.